A single sample is the source of the 10 T cell receptor beta chains below, sequenced in a study of siplizumab effects on memory and regulatory T cells. Produced via immunoSEQ multiplex PCR; TCRdb's table is partial and in-frame only. Of tens of thousands of clones listed, just over 95% are singletons. The sequenced sample was naive CD8+ T cells sorted from blood. The receptors originated from a human donor in good health.

The J gene is TRBJ2-5, the V gene TRBV18; perhaps TRBD1 as D (5 bases). The V and J ends lost 3 bases and 5 bases respectively, with 16 bases between them. The germline V gene has CDR1 KGHSH and CDR2 LQKENI. The CDR3 is 15 amino acids. CDR3 loop: CASSPEQDNWETQYF. CDR3 sequence (DNA): TGTGCCAGCTCACCTGAACAGGACAATTGGGAGACCCAGTACTTC.

CDR3 sequence: CASSLDRTSYNEQFF. The CDR3 DNA follows: TGTGCCAGCAGCTTAGACAGGACATCTTACAATGAGCAGTTCTTC. The rearrangement uses TRBV13 and TRBJ2-1; a weak D match, TRBD1 (5 bases). Trimming left V 1 base short and J 4 bases short, with 11 bases between. Germline V gene lookup returns CDR1 PRHDT and CDR2 FYEKMQ (reference sequence). The CDR3 runs to 15 residues. Combining the CDR3 with reference TRBV13 and TRBJ2-1 gives the whole variable domain AAGVIQSPRHLIKEKRETATLKCYPIPRHDTVYWYQQGPGQDPQFLISFYEKMQSDKGSIPDRFSAQQFSDYHSELNMSSLELGDSALYFCASSLDRTSYNEQFFGPGTRLTVL.

The chain has TRBV4-3 and TRBJ1-1; D unresolved. The germline CDR1 and CDR2 sequences are LGHNA and YSLEER. The CDR3 spans 13 residues. V was trimmed by 0 bases and J by 4 bases, leaving 6 bases between them. Here the CDR3 reads CASSQDRTTEAFF. The CDR3 bases are TGCGCCAGCAGCCAAGATAGGACCACTGAAGCTTTCTTT.

This chain joins TRBV16 and TRBJ2-5; D not certain. The germline V gene has CDR1 KGHSY and CDR2 FQNENV. V was cut by 0 bases and J by 3 bases, with 5 bases left in between. This CDR3 region has 13 residues. The CDR3 here is CASSQSAEETQYF. Written as DNA, the CDR3 is TGTGCCAGCAGCCAATCGGCGGAAGAGACCCAGTACTTC.

This clone was seen just once. The chain is built from TRBV2 and TRBJ2-5; D is tentatively TRBD1 or TRBD2 (5 bases each). The CDR3 is 17 residues long. V was pared by 3 bases and J by 2 bases, with 19 bases between. Germline V lookup: CDR1 SNHLY, CDR2 FYNNEI. This chain's CDR3 is CASSDSGTLMEQETQYF. DNA of the CDR3: TGTGCCAGCAGTGACTCCGGGACCCTGATGGAACAAGAGACCCAGTACTTC.

CDR3 in amino acids: CASSPSPGSSYEQYF. CDR3 nucleotide sequence: TGTGCCAGCAGCCCGTCCCCGGGAAGCTCCTACGAGCAGTACTTC. This chain links TRBV4-2 with TRBJ2-7; D might be TRBD2 (5 bases). The CDR3 extends over 15 amino acids. V was cut by 4 bases and J by 0 bases, with 13 bases left in between. The germline CDR1 and CDR2 sequences are LGHNA and YNFKEQ.

This chain connects TRBV2 to TRBJ1-1, with no clear D. This CDR3 comprises 11 residues. Germline-derived CDR1 and CDR2 are SNHLY and FYNNEI. V lost 2 bases and J lost 6, with 4 bases in between. In nucleotides, the CDR3 is TGTGCCAGCAGTGAAAGCCCTGAAGCTTTCTTT. Translated: CASSESPEAFF. The full variable domain, with the rest looked up from reference TRBV2 and TRBJ1-1, is EPEVTQTPSHQVTQMGQEVILRCVPISNHLYFYWYRQILGQKVEFLVSFYNNEISEKSEIFDDQFSVERPDGSNFTLKIRSTKLEDSAMYFCASSESPEAFFGQGTRLTVV.

In nucleotides, the CDR3 is TGTGCCAGCAGCCTCGATAGCAATCAGCCCCAGCATTTT. Translated: CASSLDSNQPQHF. This chain connects TRBV9 to TRBJ1-5, with D hard to call. Trimming cost V 4 bases and J 0 bases, with 5 bases left between them. This CDR3 contains 13 residues. CDR1 SGDLS and CDR2 YYNGEE come from the germline V gene.

This sequence joins TRBV19 and TRBJ1-5; tentative D call: TRBD1 (6 bases). The CDR3 consists of 13 residues. Looked up from germline, CDR1 is LNHDA and CDR2 is SQIVND (reference sequence). V shed 5 bases and J shed 5 bases, with 10 bases lying between them. DNA for the CDR3: TGTGCCAGTAGTGCAGGGGATCATCAGCCCCAGCATTTT. Amino acids: CASSAGDHQPQHF.

Only one count was recorded for this clone. V usage is TRBV29-1 and J usage is TRBJ2-7; D is unresolved. This CDR3 is 13 amino acids long. Germline CDR1 and CDR2: SQVTM and ANQGSEA. The V and J ends lost 4 bases and 6 bases respectively, with 16 bases between them. The CDR3 bases are TGCAGCGTTGTAGGAGTAACCTGGCCCGAGCAGTACTTC. It codes for CSVVGVTWPEQYF.